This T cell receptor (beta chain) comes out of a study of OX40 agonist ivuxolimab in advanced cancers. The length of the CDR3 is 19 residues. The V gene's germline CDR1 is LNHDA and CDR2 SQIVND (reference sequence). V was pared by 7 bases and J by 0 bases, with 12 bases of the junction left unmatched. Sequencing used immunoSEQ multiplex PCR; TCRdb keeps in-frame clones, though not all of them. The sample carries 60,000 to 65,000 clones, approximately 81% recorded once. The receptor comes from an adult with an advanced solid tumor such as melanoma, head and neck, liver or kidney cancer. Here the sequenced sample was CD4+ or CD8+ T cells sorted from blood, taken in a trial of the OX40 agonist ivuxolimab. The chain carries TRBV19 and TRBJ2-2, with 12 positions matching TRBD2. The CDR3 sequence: CASTVKPGLAGANTGELFF. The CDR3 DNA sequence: TGTGCCAGTACTGTAAAACCGGGACTAGCGGGTGCGAACACCGGGGAGCTGTTTTTT. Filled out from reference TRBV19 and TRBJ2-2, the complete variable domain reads DGGITQSPKYLFRKEGQNVTLSCEQNLNHDAMYWYRQDPGQGLRLIYYSQIVNDFQKGDIAEGYSVSREKKESFPLTVTSAQKNPTAFYLCASTVKPGLAGANTGELFFGEGSRLTVL.